One sample yielded the 15 T cell receptor beta chains listed below, sequenced in a study of cytomegalovirus exposure and HLA in healthy donors. Produced via immunoSEQ multiplex PCR; TCRdb's table is partial and in-frame only. The sample holds approximately 100,000 clones, about nine tenths seen once. The sequenced material came from PBMCs. The receptor set was obtained from a woman in her late teens or twenties in good health and CMV-seronegative.

This clone was seen a handful of times. This chain uses TRBV6-5 with TRBJ1-1; D not resolved. Germline CDR1 MNHEY, CDR2 SVGAGI. The CDR3 is made up of 15 amino acids. The germline V and J ends were trimmed by 2 bases and 2 bases, with 12 bases remaining between them. CDR3 sequence (DNA): TGTGCCAGCAGTTACAGGGAGGGATTAAACACTGAAGCTTTCTTT. Its protein is CASSYREGLNTEAFF.

For the CDR3, the DNA is TGTGCCAGCAGCGCCGACAGGGGCGCCTACAATGAGCAGTTCTTC. This encodes CASSADRGAYNEQFF. The rearrangement uses TRBV9 and TRBJ2-1; the match to TRBD1 covers 8 bases. CDR3 length: 15 residues. Germline V gene data show CDR1 as SGDLS and CDR2 as YYNGEE. V lost 3 bases to trimming and J lost 2 bases; unmatched junction nucleotides: 4. The full variable domain, with the rest looked up from reference TRBV9 and TRBJ2-1, is DSGVTQTPKHLITATGQRVTLRCSPRSGDLSVYWYQQSLDQGLQFLIQYYNGEERAKGNILERFSAQQFPDLHSELNLSSLELGDSALYFCASSADRGAYNEQFFGPGTRLTVL.

This clone occurred a few times. The chain joins TRBV5-1 to TRBJ1-2, with D tentatively TRBD1 (6 bases). There are 13 residues in the CDR3. Germline CDR1 and CDR2: SGHRS and YFSETQ. The chain's CDR3 is CASGPAGDYGYTF. The CDR3 nucleotides are TGCGCGAGCGGGCCCGCAGGGGACTATGGCTACACCTTC.

The chain uses TRBV5-1 and TRBJ1-1; TRBD1 matches 10 bases. V gave up 3 bases and J gave up 9 bases; unmatched junction bases: 5. The germline V gene has CDR1 SGHRS and CDR2 YFSETQ. This CDR3 comprises 13 residues. CDR3 region: CASSSRDRGKAFF. CDR3 nucleotide sequence: TGCGCCAGCAGCTCACGGGACAGGGGAAAAGCTTTCTTT.

The chain employs TRBV11-1 and TRBJ1-2; 7 bases fit TRBD1. The germline CDR1 and CDR2 sequences are SGHAT and FQDESV (reference sequence). The V segment lost 2 bases and the J segment 3 bases; nucleotides outside the gene matches: 6. CDR3 length: 15 amino acids. For the CDR3, the DNA is TGTGCCAGCAGCTTATCTAGGGGGCATGACTATGGCTACACCTTC. Translating it yields CASSLSRGHDYGYTF.

The rearrangement links TRBV5-5 to TRBJ1-1; the match to TRBD1 covers 7 bases. The V segment lost 2 bases and the J segment 2 bases; nucleotides outside the gene matches: 6. CDR3 length: 15 amino acids. CDR1 is SGHKS and CDR2 is YYEKEE in the germline V gene (reference sequence). The DNA of the CDR3 is TGTGCCAGCAGCTTAACCTGGGACAGTAACACTGAAGCTTTCTTT. Its protein product is CASSLTWDSNTEAFF.

This chain joins TRBV5-6 and TRBJ2-7, with a possible D match to TRBD1 (5 bases). Germline loops: CDR1 SGHDT, CDR2 YYEEEE. Trimming shortened V by 1 base and J by 6 bases, and 5 bases separated the two germline ends. The CDR3 has 11 amino acids. The CDR3 DNA follows: TGTGCCAGCAGCTTGAGGGGCGAGCAGTACTTC. Translating it yields CASSLRGEQYF.

This clone was seen only a few times. J is TRBJ2-2 and V is TRBV28; tentative D call: TRBD2 (8 bases). Germline V gives CDR1 MDHEN, CDR2 SYDVKM. With 6 bases removed from V and 4 bases from J, the gap between germline ends came to 18 bases. This CDR3 is built from 16 residues. CDR3 nucleotide sequence: TGTGCCAGCAGCCCCGGGAGGGGGCGGGGCACCGGGGAGCTGTTTTTT. Residues: CASSPGRGRGTGELFF.

CDR3 coding DNA: TGTGCCAGCAGCTTCGGCAGGGAATCCTCACCCCTCCACTTT. It codes for CASSFGRESSPLHF. This sequence joins TRBV5-4 and TRBJ1-6; D might be TRBD1 (5 bases). V lost 2 bases, J lost 10 bases, and 13 bases lay in between. The V gene's germline CDR1 is SGHNT and CDR2 YYREEE (reference sequence). The CDR3 extends over 14 amino acids.

DNA of the CDR3: TGTGCCAGCAGTTTAGTGCGGGACCGGCAGTTCTTC. Its translation: CASSLVRDRQFF. The V and J genes are TRBV28 and TRBJ2-1, with a weak D call TRBD2 (6 bases). The V end was cut by 2 bases, the J end by 12 bases, with 11 bases between. This CDR3 is built from 12 residues. Germline CDR1 is MDHEN and CDR2 is SYDVKM.

V gene TRBV28 combines with J gene TRBJ2-7, with 9 bases that match TRBD1. The V segment lost 4 bases and the J segment 2 bases; nucleotides outside the gene matches: 3. Looked up from germline, CDR1 is MDHEN and CDR2 is SYDVKM. This CDR3 region has 14 residues. Here the CDR3 DNA reads TGTGCCAGCAGTTGGGGGGACAGGGCCTACGAGCAGTACTTC. The encoded protein is CASSWGDRAYEQYF. Full variable domain (rest looked up from reference TRBV28 and TRBJ2-7): DVKVTQSSRYLVKRTGEKVFLECVQDMDHENMFWYRQDPGLGLRLIYFSYDVKMKEKGDIPEGYSVSREKKERFSLILESASTNQTSMYLCASSWGDRAYEQYFGPGTRLTVT.

The J gene is TRBJ1-1, the V gene TRBV28; D not resolved. The CDR3 totals 13 residues. Germline V gene data show CDR1 as MDHEN and CDR2 as SYDVKM. V was clipped by 7 bases and J by 0 bases, with 9 bases between them. The CDR3 DNA follows: TGTGCCAGCAAGCGGGAGATGAACACTGAAGCTTTCTTT. Translation gives CASKREMNTEAFF.

The chain employs TRBV30 and TRBJ2-3, with 11 bases aligning to TRBD2. The CDR3 totals 14 residues. Germline V gene sequence: CDR1 GTSNPN, CDR2 SVGIG (reference sequence). V lost 4 bases to trimming and J lost 1 base; unmatched junction nucleotides: 1. The chain's CDR3 is CAWTLAGGTDTQYF. The CDR3 DNA sequence: TGTGCCTGGACACTAGCGGGGGGCACAGATACGCAGTATTTT.

V is TRBV13 and J is TRBJ2-5; TRBD2 agrees at 14 bases. CDR3 size: 21 residues. Germline values: CDR1 PRHDT, CDR2 FYEKMQ (reference sequence). J gave up 5 bases and V 4 bases, and 21 bases lay outside the gene matches. The chain's CDR3 is CASSSHELQGTSGSKGETQYF. DNA for the CDR3: TGTGCCAGCAGCTCGCATGAACTTCAAGGGACTAGCGGGAGTAAGGGGGAGACCCAGTACTTC.

The V call is TRBV30, the J call TRBJ2-5; D is uncertain. Trimming removed 0 bases from V and 0 bases from J, with 8 bases in between. Germline lookup yields CDR1 GTSNPN and CDR2 SVGIG (reference sequence). There are 14 residues in the CDR3. The CDR3 bases are TGTGCCTGGAGTGTAGTTCGGGACCAAGAGACCCAGTACTTC. It translates to CAWSVVRDQETQYF. The full variable domain, with the rest looked up from reference TRBV30 and TRBJ2-5, is SQTIHQWPATLVQPVGSPLSLECTVEGTSNPNLYWYRQAAGRGLQLLFYSVGIGQISSEVPQNLSASRPQDRQFILSSKKLLLSDSGFYLCAWSVVRDQETQYFGPGTRLLVL.